A selection of T cell receptor beta chains follows, all from one sample in a study of CD8+ T cells in alopecia areata. The method was immunoSEQ multiplex PCR; TCRdb's version includes in-frame clones alone and lacks a portion of them. The table records fewer than 100,000 clones, about 58% of them present only once. Sequencing was performed on CD8+ T cells sorted from blood, taken at week 4, from a patient treated with tofacitinib. The receptors here all came from a human donor with alopecia areata. The CDR3 runs from the conserved cysteine through the conserved F or W. The D gene is left open where the match is weak. Expanded clones get a size class; other rows say once, few or many, or leave the size out.

clone_size j_call v_call d_call cdr3_aa cdr3_nt
. TRBJ2-3 TRBV25-1 . CASSDEGRTDTQYF TGTGCCAGCAGTGATGAGGGTCGCACAGATACGCAGTATTTT
. TRBJ1-4 TRBV13 . CASSSLLFGRENEKLFF TGTGCCAGCAGCTCACTTCTCTTTGGGAGGGAAAATGAAAAACTGTTTTTT
. TRBJ2-5 TRBV4-1 . CASSRAGETQYF TGCGCCAGCAGCCGGGCCGGGGAGACCCAGTACTTC
. TRBJ2-3 TRBV9 . CASSVAPLTTSTDTQYF TGTGCCAGCAGCGTAGCACCCTTGACAACTAGCACAGATACGCAGTATTTT
once TRBJ1-2 TRBV7-9 . CASSLSRGHYGYTF TGTGCCAGCAGCCTATCACGGGGGCACTATGGCTACACCTTC
. TRBJ1-4 TRBV4-3 . CASSVGSINEKLFF TGCGCCAGCAGCGTGGGCAGCATTAATGAAAAACTGTTTTTT
. TRBJ2-3 TRBV27 TRBD2 CASSRRLAESTDTQYF TGTGCCAGCAGCCGAAGACTAGCAGAGAGCACAGATACGCAGTATTTT
. TRBJ2-1 TRBV4-1 TRBD2 CASSQWSISGVYNEQFF TGCGCCAGCAGCCAGTGGAGTATTAGCGGGGTGTACAATGAGCAGTTCTTC
. TRBJ2-3 TRBV5-1 TRBD2 CASNLGTSETQGWDTQYF TGCGCCAGCAACCTCGGGACTAGCGAGACCCAGGGTTGGGATACGCAGTATTTT
few TRBJ2-5 TRBV7-9 TRBD2 CASSYLTSGREETQYF TGTGCCAGCAGCTATTTGACTAGCGGGAGGGAAGAGACCCAGTACTTC
. TRBJ2-6 TRBV9 . CASSVDWETLSGANVLTF TGTGCCAGCAGCGTAGATTGGGAAACCCTCTCTGGGGCCAACGTCCTGACTTTC
. TRBJ1-1 TRBV5-6 . CASSFGGAEAFF TGTGCCAGCAGCTTTGGAGGGGCTGAAGCTTTCTTT
. TRBJ2-2 TRBV27 . CASSITGELFF TGTGCCAGCAGTATCACCGGGGAGCTGTTTTTT
. TRBJ2-1 TRBV29-1 TRBD1 CSTETGDYNEQFF TGCAGCACAGAAACAGGGGACTACAATGAGCAGTTCTTC
once TRBJ2-1 TRBV5-4 . CASSFITLRERIYNEQFF TGTGCCAGCAGCTTCATAACCTTGCGGGAAAGGATCTACAATGAGCAGTTCTTC
. TRBJ2-7 TRBV5-1 TRBD1 CASSDRDRGKGEQYF TGCGCCAGCAGCGACCGGGACAGGGGAAAAGGCGAGCAGTACTTC
. TRBJ1-2 TRBV6-5 . CASSYGPAADGYTF TGTGCCAGCAGTTACGGCCCGGCGGCTGATGGCTACACCTTC
. TRBJ1-1 TRBV29-1 . CSVIGLSGRAEAFF TGCAGCGTGATTGGACTCTCTGGACGGGCTGAAGCTTTCTTT
. TRBJ2-7 TRBV28 . CASSYSGYEQYF TGTGCCAGCAGTTATAGCGGTTACGAGCAGTACTTC
. TRBJ2-7 TRBV6-6 TRBD2 CASSPLGGAYEQYF TGTGCCAGCAGTCCCCTGGGAGGGGCCTACGAGCAGTACTTC
. TRBJ1-6 TRBV27 . CASSSWGSPLHF TGTGCCAGCAGCTCCTGGGGTTCACCCCTCCACTTT
. TRBJ2-7 TRBV5-1 . CASSLDGSYEQYF TGCGCCAGCAGCCTAGACGGATCCTACGAGCAGTACTTC
. TRBJ2-1 TRBV27 TRBD1 CASSFSQGAYEQFF TGTGCCAGCAGTTTTTCACAGGGGGCATATGAGCAGTTCTTC
. TRBJ2-1 TRBV10-3 TRBD2 CAISDVVGGDNEQFF TGTGCCATCAGTGACGTGGTGGGGGGGGACAATGAGCAGTTCTTC
. TRBJ1-1 TRBV2 TRBD1 CASLPWDRVKGTEAFF TGTGCCAGCCTTCCTTGGGACAGGGTAAAAGGCACTGAAGCTTTCTTT
. TRBJ2-5 TRBV7-9 TRBD2 CASRSSGAYQETQYF TGTGCCAGCAGGTCTAGCGGGGCCTACCAAGAGACCCAGTACTTC
. TRBJ2-6 TRBV5-1 . CASSQTFGANVLTF TGCGCCAGCAGTCAGACGTTTGGGGCCAACGTCCTGACTTTC
. TRBJ1-1 TRBV29-1 . CSVVSGTEAFF TGCAGCGTTGTCTCGGGGACTGAAGCTTTCTTT
few TRBJ2-1 TRBV7-9 . CASSSLVGPYNEQFF TGTGCCAGCAGCTCCTTAGTCGGCCCCTACAATGAGCAGTTCTTC
. TRBJ2-5 TRBV2 TRBD2 CARDTEAGFETQYF TGTGCCAGAGACACCGAAGCGGGATTTGAGACCCAGTACTTC
. TRBJ1-1 TRBV4-1 . CASSQRGTNTEAFF TGCGCCAGCAGCCAAAGGGGAACGAACACTGAAGCTTTCTTT
. TRBJ2-7 TRBV7-9 . CASSSWEEQYF TGTGCCAGCAGCTCCTGGGAAGAGCAGTACTTC
. TRBJ2-7 TRBV6-5 . CASRYYEQYF TGTGCCAGCAGGTACTACGAGCAGTACTTC
. TRBJ2-5 TRBV7-9 TRBD1 CASSFGQGEGYQEAQYF TGTGCCAGCAGCTTCGGACAGGGTGAAGGGTACCAAGAGGCCCAGTACTTC
. TRBJ1-5 TRBV27 . CASRPNPGYSNQPQHF TGTGCCAGCAGACCCAACCCAGGGTATAGCAATCAGCCCCAGCATTTT
. TRBJ2-5 TRBV7-9 . CASSLVRGSEETQYF TGTGCCAGCAGCTTGGTCCGAGGGAGTGAGGAGACCCAGTACTTC
. TRBJ2-7 TRBV9 . CASSVSGASYEQYF TGTGCCAGCAGCGTTAGCGGAGCCTCCTACGAGCAGTACTTC
few TRBJ2-2 TRBV4-3 . CASSQVGSATDTGELFF TGCGCCAGCAGCCAAGTGGGTAGCGCGACGGACACCGGGGAGCTGTTTTTT
. TRBJ2-7 TRBV15 . CATSLGDYEQYF TGTGCCACCAGCCTCGGGGACTACGAGCAGTACTTC
. TRBJ1-2 TRBV29-1 . CSVEDRTWTRGYTF TGCAGCGTTGAAGATCGGACGTGGACGAGGGGCTACACCTTC
few TRBJ2-7 TRBV7-9 . CASSSLIEQYF TGTGCCAGCAGCTCCCTTATCGAGCAGTACTTC